The sequence of this TCR beta chain was determined in a study of breast tumors, draining lymph nodes, adjacent tissues. Findings and caveats of the study: That most tumor T cells come from lymph nodes remained unproven. Tumor TCR diversity was below lymph nodes but above nontumor tissue. Luminal-like breast cancer showed significantly greater tumor-nontumor repertoire similarity than basal-like breast cancer did.

This clonotype has ten or more counts. Its antigen is currently unknown. Trimming took 0 bases from V and 3 from J, leaving 14 bases between them. Germline V gene sequence: CDR1 MGHRA, CDR2 YSYEKL. This CDR3 has 17 residues. TCRdb passed the multiplex PCR reads through MiXCR, listing each CDR3 protein once. The sample contains 47,000 or so distinct CDR3 sequences, 23% of which appear only once. The TCR originated in a female donor with breast cancer. Some clones in this sample may be carry-over from other donors' samples. The chain has TRBV4-1 and TRBJ1-4, with D unclear. The sample comprised breast tumor tissue. Here the CDR3 DNA reads TGCGCCAGCAGCCAAGATCTCTTCAGTGCTTCTAATGAAAAACTGTTTTTT. Amino acid sequence: CASSQDLFSASNEKLFF.